The 27 T cell receptor beta chains below all came from one sample that was sequenced in a study of identical twins. TCRdb itself ran the 5' RACE reads through MiXCR, one entry per CDR3 protein. The sample consists of some 630,000 distinct CDR3 sequences, roughly 7.2% of them appearing once. These data are also associated with another study on yellow fever vaccine responses in identical twins.

The sequencing sample was made of PBMCs. The receptors come from a young woman in good health.

The sample holds a few counts of this clonotype. The V call is TRBV6-1, the J call TRBJ2-1; D is perhaps TRBD1 or TRBD2 (5 bases each). The V and J ends lost 7 bases and 6 bases respectively, with 16 bases between them. The V gene's germline CDR1 is MNHNS and CDR2 SASEGT. The CDR3 extends over 14 amino acids. CDR3 protein: CASNRDASPNEQFF. DNA for the CDR3: TGTGCCAGCAATCGGGACGCCAGCCCCAATGAGCAGTTCTTC.

This clonotype was found many times. J is TRBJ2-5 and V is TRBV20-1; D gene unclear. The germline V gene has CDR1 DFQATT and CDR2 SNEGSKA (reference sequence). The CDR3 is 13 residues long. Trimming left V 1 base short and J 0 bases short, with 6 bases between. The CDR3 protein is CSARVPNQETQYF. CDR3 nucleotide sequence: TGCAGTGCTAGAGTTCCAAACCAAGAGACCCAGTACTTC.

A remark on this clonotype: The junction differs from germline at one of its ends, possibly a read error. V and J are TRBV27 and TRBJ2-7, with TRBD2 matching 11 bases. CDR1 MNHEY and CDR2 SMNVEV come from the germline V gene (reference sequence). The CDR3 runs to 15 residues. The CDR3: CASSRTSGYSYEQYF. Written as DNA, the CDR3 is TGTGCCAGCAGCCGGACTAGCGGGTACTCCTACGAGCAGTATTTC.

This clonotype has a handful of counts. The chain combines TRBV6-5 with TRBJ2-1; 10 positions match TRBD2. J lost 6 bases, V lost 1 base, and 9 bases had no gene match. The CDR3 loop spans 17 amino acids. Germline CDR1 MNHEY, CDR2 SVGAGI. The CDR3 DNA sequence: TGTGCCAGCAGTTACTTTCGGTCTAGCGGGAGCTCCAATGAGCAGTTCTTC. As protein: CASSYFRSSGSSNEQFF.

This clonotype was detected only a few times. This CDR3 is CASSLIGAGEQFF. CDR3 nucleotide sequence: TGTGCCAGCAGCTTAATCGGGGCGGGTGAGCAGTTCTTC. The chain is built from TRBV11-2 and TRBJ2-1; either TRBD1 or TRBD2 may supply D (5 bases each). Germline lookup yields CDR1 SGHAT and CDR2 FQNNGV. V was cut by 2 bases and J by 9 bases, with 11 bases left in between. This CDR3 is built from 13 residues.

A few counts support this clonotype. The CDR3 is CASSTAFLTENRGLAKTYEQYF. The CDR3 bases are TGTGCCAGCAGTACAGCCTTCTTGACCGAAAATCGAGGACTAGCGAAAACCTACGAGCAGTACTTC. The chain uses TRBV25-1 and TRBJ2-7; TRBD2 matches 9 bases. V lost 5 bases and J lost 2; bases outside the gene matches: 28. The CDR3 contains 22 residues. Per germline, CDR1 MGHDK and CDR2 SYGVNS.

The chain has TRBV5-1 and TRBJ2-3; D is perhaps TRBD1 or TRBD2 (5 bases each). The CDR3 runs 14 residues. Trimming left V 4 bases short and J 4 bases short, with 13 bases between. The germline V gene has CDR1 SGHRS and CDR2 YFSETQ. As DNA, the CDR3 is TGCGCCAGCAGCATGGGACGGAACTCAGATACGCAGTATTTT. It translates to CASSMGRNSDTQYF. Looking up the rest from reference TRBV5-1 and TRBJ2-3 gives the full variable domain: KAGVTQTPRYLIKTRGQQVTLSCSPISGHRSVSWYQQTPGQGLQFLFEYFSETQRNKGNFPGRFSGRQFSNSRSEMNVSTLELGDSALYLCASSMGRNSDTQYFGPGTRLTVL.

J is TRBJ2-1 and V is TRBV7-9, with D hard to call. CDR1 is SEHNR, CDR2 FQNEAQ, per germline (reference sequence). V lost 5 bases, J lost 2 bases, and 16 bases lay in between. The CDR3 covers 16 residues. This chain's CDR3 is CASSPPGGYTYNEQFF. CDR3 sequence (DNA): TGTGCCAGCAGCCCCCCCGGCGGTTACACCTACAATGAGCAGTTCTTC.

In this sample, this clonotype turned up many times. This chain links TRBV7-9 with TRBJ1-6; D not resolved. The CDR3 contains 13 residues. Trimming removed 5 bases at V and 6 bases at J, with 8 bases between. CDR1 SEHNR and CDR2 FQNEAQ come from the germline V gene (reference sequence). As DNA, the CDR3 is TGTGCCAGCAGCCCTCCTGCTAATTCACCCCTCCACTTT. Encoded protein: CASSPPANSPLHF.

This clonotype showed up just a few times. The chain uses TRBV12-3 or TRBV12-4 and TRBJ1-1; TRBD1 agrees at 8 bases. V shed 4 bases and J 5 bases; nucleotides not matched to a gene: 3. The CDR3 length is 13 residues. The CDR3 DNA sequence: TGTGCCAGCAGTTCAGGGGGCAGGACTGAAGCTTTCTTT. Its translation: CASSSGGRTEAFF.

This clonotype was found a few times. The chain has TRBV29-1 and TRBJ2-3; D gene uncertain. Deletions cut 5 bases from V and 2 bases from J, with 8 bases between. CDR3 length: 12 amino acids. Germline CDR1 SQVTM, CDR2 ANQGSEA. The CDR3 DNA is TGCAGCGTTCGGACCGTCACAGATACGCAGTATTTT. This codes for CSVRTVTDTQYF.

This clonotype was picked up a small number of times. The chain joins TRBV9 to TRBJ2-5; D might be TRBD1 (6 bases). Germline V gene sequence: CDR1 SGDLS, CDR2 YYNGEE. V was cut by 2 bases and J by 4 bases, with 12 bases left in between. The CDR3 consists of 14 residues. The CDR3 DNA is TGTGCCAGCAGCGTTGGGGGCCGGTTAGAGACCCAGTACTTC. Translating it yields CASSVGGRLETQYF. Together with reference TRBV9 and TRBJ2-5, the CDR3 gives the full variable domain: DSGVTQTPKHLITATGQRVTLRCSPRSGDLSVYWYQQSLDQGLQFLIQYYNGEERAKGNILERFSAQQFPDLHSELNLSSLELGDSALYFCASSVGGRLETQYFGPGTRLLVL.

This clonotype was seen at least ten times. The V and J genes are TRBV12-3 or TRBV12-4 and TRBJ2-1; 7 nucleotides line up with TRBD1. The CDR3 is 15 residues long. The V segment lost 6 bases and the J segment 5 bases; nucleotides outside the gene matches: 10. The DNA for the CDR3 is TGTGCCAGCAGCCTCAGGGGGAAGGGGGACAATGAGCAGTTCTTC. Its translation: CASSLRGKGDNEQFF.

This clonotype was seen a few times. The rearrangement uses TRBV7-9 and TRBJ2-3; 7 nucleotides agree with TRBD1. With 7 bases clipped from V and 1 base from J, the junction kept 5 bases outside the gene matches. This CDR3 is built from 14 residues. CDR1 and CDR2 (germline): SEHNR, FQNEAQ (reference sequence). The CDR3 DNA reads TGTGCCAGCACCCTTACAGGGGGCACAGATACGCAGTATTTT. Its protein is CASTLTGGTDTQYF.

V gene TRBV29-1 combines with J gene TRBJ2-6; possible D gene TRBD1, 6 bases. The CDR3 spans 16 residues. Looked up from germline, CDR1 is SQVTM and CDR2 is ANQGSEA. Trimming removed 3 bases from V and 1 base from J, with 13 bases in between. The CDR3 coding sequence is TGCAGCGTTGATACCAGGGGCGGGTCTGGGGCCAACGTCCTGACTTTC. It is translated as CSVDTRGGSGANVLTF.

This clonotype was detected a few times. The chain carries TRBV20-1 and TRBJ1-1; 7 nucleotides line up with TRBD1. With V trimmed by 6 bases and J by 10 bases, 11 bases remained unmatched. This CDR3 region has 12 residues. Per germline, CDR1 DFQATT and CDR2 SNEGSKA (reference sequence). Here the CDR3 reads CSAPTGEGRAFF. In DNA form, the CDR3 reads TGCAGTGCGCCTACAGGGGAAGGGAGAGCTTTCTTT.

The sample holds a few counts of this clonotype. CDR3 loop: CASSQRTGMNTEAFF. The CDR3 DNA sequence: TGCGCCAGCAGCCAGCGGACAGGTATGAACACTGAAGCTTTCTTT. The gene calls are TRBV4-1 and TRBJ1-1; TRBD1 matches 7 bases. The junction had 4 bases not matched to a gene; V was cut back by 3 bases and J by 0 bases. The CDR3 is made up of 15 amino acids. Germline lookup yields CDR1 MGHRA and CDR2 YSYEKL.

The CDR3 nucleotides are TGCAGTGCTATCCTCGTGGGCAATGAGCAGTTCTTC. Amino acid sequence: CSAILVGNEQFF. The rearrangement links TRBV20-1 to TRBJ2-1; D is undetermined. Trimming pared 4 bases from V and 6 bases from J, leaving 10 bases between. Per the germline V gene, CDR1 is DFQATT and CDR2 is SNEGSKA (reference sequence). The CDR3 has 12 amino acids.

In its sample, this clonotype was seen many times. V and J are TRBV12-3 or TRBV12-4 and TRBJ2-1, with 7 bases aligning to TRBD2. The CDR3 extends over 17 amino acids. The V gene end was trimmed by 6 bases and the J gene end by 8 bases; junction bases not matched to a gene: 19. DNA of the CDR3: TGTGCCAGCAGGCGACCTAGTCACGGCGGGAGTTTCGATGAGCAGTTCTTC. Its protein product is CASRRPSHGGSFDEQFF.

At least ten counts were recorded for this clonotype. This chain uses TRBV12-3 or TRBV12-4 with TRBJ1-3; D is possibly TRBD1 (6 bases). This CDR3 contains 14 residues. V gave up 6 bases and J gave up 7 bases, with 16 bases separating them. This CDR3 reads CASSRTDGGNTIYF. The DNA of the CDR3 is TGTGCCAGCAGCCGGACAGACGGAGGCAACACCATATATTTT.

This clonotype has at least ten counts. This chain joins TRBV5-1 and TRBJ2-2, with 8 bases fitting TRBD1. Trimming cost V 2 bases and J 0 bases; bases outside gene matches: 9. Germline CDR1 reads SGHRS; CDR2 reads YFSETQ. This CDR3 comprises 18 residues. CDR3 sequence (DNA): TGCGCCAGCAGCTTAAAGGACAGGGCGCCTTCGAACACCGGGGAGCTGTTTTTT. It translates to CASSLKDRAPSNTGELFF.

This clonotype was picked up many times. The chain carries TRBV13 and TRBJ2-5; 9 bases fit TRBD2. The ends lost 0 bases at V and 2 bases at J; junction bases unmatched: 4. This CDR3 contains 16 residues. The germline V gene has CDR1 PRHDT and CDR2 FYEKMQ (reference sequence). In DNA, the CDR3 is TGTGCCAGCAGCTTAGGTCTAGCGGGGTCACAAGAGACCCAGTACTTC. The encoded protein is CASSLGLAGSQETQYF.

At least ten counts were recorded for this clonotype. As DNA, the CDR3 is TGTGCCAGCAGCTTAGCCCCCGAGGGCCAGATCCTGCCCTACGAGCAGTACTTC. It codes for CASSLAPEGQILPYEQYF. This chain connects TRBV7-2 to TRBJ2-7; tentatively, D is TRBD2 (5 bases). The V gene lost 0 bases and the J gene lost 2 bases, with 20 bases spanning the gap. The CDR3 totals 18 residues. CDR1 and CDR2 (germline): SGHTA, FQGNSA.

In the case of this clonotype: Just one base apart from a much larger clone, this may be a read error. This rearrangement joins TRBV7-8 to TRBJ2-1; 12 nucleotides agree with TRBD2. J was trimmed by 7 bases and V by 8 bases; bases with no gene match: 18. The V gene's germline CDR1 is SGHVS and CDR2 FQNEAQ. This CDR3 has 18 residues. The CDR3, as DNA: TGTGCCAGCGGGGGGGGGCTAGCGGGAGGGCCAAGATGGAATGAGCAGTTCTTC. This gives the protein CASGGGLAGGPRWNEQFF.

This clonotype was detected a few times. The V and J genes are TRBV25-1 and TRBJ1-1; 7 bases line up with TRBD1. V lost 7 bases to trimming and J lost 4 bases; unmatched junction nucleotides: 12. The CDR3 runs to 15 residues. From germline, CDR1 is MGHDK and CDR2 SYGVNS. The CDR3 DNA reads TGTGCCAGCAAAATTTCGGGACAGTCGGGCACTGAAGCTTTCTTT. It specifies CASKISGQSGTEAFF. Combining the CDR3 with reference TRBV25-1 and TRBJ1-1 gives the whole variable domain EADIYQTPRYLVIGTGKKITLECSQTMGHDKMYWYQQDPGMELHLIHYSYGVNSTEKGDLSSESTVSRIRTEHFPLTLESARPSHTSQYLCASKISGQSGTEAFFGQGTRLTVV.

This chain connects TRBV12-3 or TRBV12-4 to TRBJ2-3; TRBD1 matches 9 bases. Trimming took 4 bases from V and 4 from J; bases not matched to a gene: 6. This CDR3 comprises 15 residues. The CDR3 sequence is CASSWGDRVADTQYF. CDR3 in DNA: TGTGCCAGCAGTTGGGGGGACAGGGTCGCAGATACGCAGTATTTT.

The chain carries TRBV2 and TRBJ2-6; 9 bases agree with TRBD1. Looked up from germline, CDR1 is SNHLY and CDR2 is FYNNEI. This CDR3 is built from 18 residues. V shed 11 bases and J 4 bases; nucleotides not matched to a gene: 18. CDR3 loop: CAFCLMGQGLRGANVLTF. DNA of the CDR3: TGTGCCTTCTGTTTAATGGGACAGGGTTTAAGGGGGGCCAACGTCCTGACTTTC.